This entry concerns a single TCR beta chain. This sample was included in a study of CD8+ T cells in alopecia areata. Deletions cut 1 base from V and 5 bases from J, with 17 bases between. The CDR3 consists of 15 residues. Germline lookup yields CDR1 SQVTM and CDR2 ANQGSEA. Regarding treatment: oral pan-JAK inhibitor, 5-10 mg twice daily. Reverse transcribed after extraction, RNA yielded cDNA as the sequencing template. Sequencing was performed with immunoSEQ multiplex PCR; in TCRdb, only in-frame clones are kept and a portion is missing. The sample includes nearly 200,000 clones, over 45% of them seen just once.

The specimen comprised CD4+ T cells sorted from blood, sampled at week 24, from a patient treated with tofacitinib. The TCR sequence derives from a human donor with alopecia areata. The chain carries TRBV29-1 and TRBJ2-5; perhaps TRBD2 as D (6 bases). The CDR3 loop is CSVEAPPAGWETQYF. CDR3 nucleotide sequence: TGCAGCGTTGAAGCCCCCCCCGCGGGGTGGGAGACCCAGTACTTC.